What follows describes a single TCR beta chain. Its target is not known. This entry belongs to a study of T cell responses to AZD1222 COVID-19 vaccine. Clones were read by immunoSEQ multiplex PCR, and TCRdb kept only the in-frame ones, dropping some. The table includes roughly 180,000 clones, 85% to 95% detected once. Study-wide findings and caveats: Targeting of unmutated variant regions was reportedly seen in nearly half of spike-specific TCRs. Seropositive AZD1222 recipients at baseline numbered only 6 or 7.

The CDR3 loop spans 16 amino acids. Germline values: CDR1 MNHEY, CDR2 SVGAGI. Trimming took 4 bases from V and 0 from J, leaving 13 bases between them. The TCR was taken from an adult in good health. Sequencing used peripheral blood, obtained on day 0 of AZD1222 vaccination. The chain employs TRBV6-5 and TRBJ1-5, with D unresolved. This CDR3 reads CASSSRSGYSNQPQHF. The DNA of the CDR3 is TGTGCCAGCAGTTCTAGATCAGGTTATAGCAATCAGCCCCAGCATTTT.